This T cell receptor beta chain was sequenced during a study of cytomegalovirus exposure and HLA in healthy donors. After removal of 5 bases from V and 7 bases from J, the junction contained 11 bases not matched to a gene. Germline-derived CDR1 and CDR2 are LNHNV and YYDKDF (reference sequence). The CDR3 has 14 residues. A multiplex PCR was run with 60 Vbeta primers and 13 Jbeta primers. Assay used: immunoSEQ multiplex PCR; TCRdb lists only in-frame clones, some missing. The sample consists of about 130,000 clones, around 84% of them appearing once. As for this clone: Its target is not known.

Study-level results: A previous analysis found most TCR beta V segments productive roughly 87% or roughly 30% of the time.

The J gene is TRBJ2-7, the V gene TRBV15; 7 bases match TRBD1. This clonotype was obtained from a man aged 50-59 years in good health and CMV-seronegative. The sequenced material came from PBMCs. CDR3 nucleotides: TGTGCCACCAGCTCCCGACAGGGCCGGGTGGAGCAGTACTTC. Its protein is CATSSRQGRVEQYF. The full variable domain, with the rest looked up from reference TRBV15 and TRBJ2-7, is DAMVIQNPRYQVTQFGKPVTLSCSQTLNHNVMYWYQQKSSQAPKLLFHYYDKDFNNEADTPDNFQSRRPNTSFCFLDIRSPGLGDTAMYLCATSSRQGRVEQYFGPGTRLTVT.